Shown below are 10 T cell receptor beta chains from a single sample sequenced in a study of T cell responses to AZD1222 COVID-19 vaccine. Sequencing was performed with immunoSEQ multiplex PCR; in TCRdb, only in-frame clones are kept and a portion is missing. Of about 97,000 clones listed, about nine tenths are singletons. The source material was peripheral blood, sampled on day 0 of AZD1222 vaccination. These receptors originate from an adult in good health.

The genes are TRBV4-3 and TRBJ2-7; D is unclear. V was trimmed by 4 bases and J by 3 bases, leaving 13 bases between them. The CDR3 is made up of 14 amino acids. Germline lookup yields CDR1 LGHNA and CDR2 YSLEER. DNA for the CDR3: TGCGCCAGCAGCCGTATTTTAGCCGACTACGAGCAGTACTTC. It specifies CASSRILADYEQYF.

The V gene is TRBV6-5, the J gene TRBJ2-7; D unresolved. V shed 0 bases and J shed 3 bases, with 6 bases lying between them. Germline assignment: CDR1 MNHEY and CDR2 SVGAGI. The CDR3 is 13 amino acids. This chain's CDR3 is CASSYSGLYEQYF. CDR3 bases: TGTGCCAGCAGTTACTCAGGGCTCTACGAGCAGTACTTC.

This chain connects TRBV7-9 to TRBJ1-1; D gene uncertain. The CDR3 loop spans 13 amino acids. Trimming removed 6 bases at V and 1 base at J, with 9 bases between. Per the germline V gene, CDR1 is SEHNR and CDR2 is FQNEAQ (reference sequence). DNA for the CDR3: TGTGCCAGCAGACCGACAAGGAACACTGAAGCTTTCTTT. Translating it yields CASRPTRNTEAFF.

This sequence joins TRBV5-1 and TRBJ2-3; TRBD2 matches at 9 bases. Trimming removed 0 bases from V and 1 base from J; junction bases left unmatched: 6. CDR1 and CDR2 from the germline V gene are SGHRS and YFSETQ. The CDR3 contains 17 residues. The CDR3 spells CASSLAPAGGGTDTQYF. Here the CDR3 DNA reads TGCGCCAGCAGCTTGGCCCCAGCGGGAGGTGGCACAGATACGCAGTATTTT.

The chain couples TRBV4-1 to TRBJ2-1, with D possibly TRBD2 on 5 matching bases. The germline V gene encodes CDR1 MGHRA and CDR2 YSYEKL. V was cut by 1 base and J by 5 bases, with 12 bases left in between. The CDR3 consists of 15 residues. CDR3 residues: CASSQGLASNNEQFF. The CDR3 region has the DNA TGCGCCAGCAGCCAAGGTCTAGCTTCCAACAATGAGCAGTTCTTC.

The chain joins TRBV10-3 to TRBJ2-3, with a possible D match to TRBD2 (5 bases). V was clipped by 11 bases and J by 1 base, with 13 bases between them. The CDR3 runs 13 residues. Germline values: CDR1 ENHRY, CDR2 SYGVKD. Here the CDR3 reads CAVTLGGTDTQYF. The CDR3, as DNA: TGTGCCGTCACTCTCGGGGGCACAGATACGCAGTATTTT.

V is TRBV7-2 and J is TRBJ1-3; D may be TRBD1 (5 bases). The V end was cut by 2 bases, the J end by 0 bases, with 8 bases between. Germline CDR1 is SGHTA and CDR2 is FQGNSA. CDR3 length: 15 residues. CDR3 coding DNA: TGTGCCAGCAGCTTACGGGGGAGCTCTGGAAACACCATATATTTT. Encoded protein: CASSLRGSSGNTIYF. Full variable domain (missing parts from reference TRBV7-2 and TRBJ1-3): GAGVSQSPSNKVTEKGKDVELRCDPISGHTALYWYRQSLGQGLEFLIYFQGNSAPDKSGLPSDRFSAERTGGSVSTLTIQRTQQEDSAVYLCASSLRGSSGNTIYFGEGSWLTVV.

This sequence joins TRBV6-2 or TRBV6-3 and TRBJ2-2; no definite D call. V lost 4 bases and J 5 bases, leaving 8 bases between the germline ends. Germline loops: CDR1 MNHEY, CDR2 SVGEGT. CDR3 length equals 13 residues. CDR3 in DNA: TGTGCCAGCAGTTTCAGGCCTACCGGGGAGCTGTTTTTT. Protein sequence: CASSFRPTGELFF.

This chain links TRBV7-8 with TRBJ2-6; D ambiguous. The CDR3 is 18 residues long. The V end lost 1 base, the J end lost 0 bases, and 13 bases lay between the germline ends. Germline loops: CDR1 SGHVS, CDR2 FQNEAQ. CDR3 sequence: CASSLVWVRYSGANVLTF. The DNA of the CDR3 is TGTGCCAGCAGCTTAGTTTGGGTCCGATACTCTGGGGCCAACGTCCTGACTTTC.

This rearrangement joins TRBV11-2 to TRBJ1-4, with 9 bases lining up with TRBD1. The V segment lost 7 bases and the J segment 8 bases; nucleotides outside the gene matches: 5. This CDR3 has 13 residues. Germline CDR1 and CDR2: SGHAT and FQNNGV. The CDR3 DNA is TGTGCCAGCACCGGACAGGGGACGGAAAAACTGTTTTTT. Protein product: CASTGQGTEKLFF.